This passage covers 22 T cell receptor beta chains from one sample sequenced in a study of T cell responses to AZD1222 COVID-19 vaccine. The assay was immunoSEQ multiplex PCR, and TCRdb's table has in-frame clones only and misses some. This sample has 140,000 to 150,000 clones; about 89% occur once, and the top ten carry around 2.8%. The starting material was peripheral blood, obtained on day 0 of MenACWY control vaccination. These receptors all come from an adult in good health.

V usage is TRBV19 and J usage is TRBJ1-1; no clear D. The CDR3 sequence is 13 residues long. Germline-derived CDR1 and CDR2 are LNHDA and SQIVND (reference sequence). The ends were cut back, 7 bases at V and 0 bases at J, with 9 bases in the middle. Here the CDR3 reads CASKPSLNTEAFF. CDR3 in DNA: TGTGCCAGTAAGCCCAGCCTGAACACTGAAGCTTTCTTT.

CDR3 DNA: TGTGCCAGCAGCCAACGGGGGGCCGACGAGCAGTACTTC. This sequence encodes CASSQRGADEQYF. The rearrangement joins TRBV3-1 (or the pseudogene TRBV3-2) to TRBJ2-7; D might be TRBD2 (7 bases). With 2 bases removed from V and 5 bases from J, the gap between germline ends came to 10 bases. This CDR3 contains 13 residues. Germline assignment: CDR1 LGHDT and CDR2 YNNKEL (reference sequence).

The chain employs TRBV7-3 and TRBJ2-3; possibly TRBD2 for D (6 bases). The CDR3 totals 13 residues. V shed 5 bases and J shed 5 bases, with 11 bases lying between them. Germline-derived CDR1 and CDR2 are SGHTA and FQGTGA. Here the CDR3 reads CASSATGVDTQYF. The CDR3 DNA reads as TGTGCCAGCAGCGCGACGGGGGTAGATACGCAGTATTTT. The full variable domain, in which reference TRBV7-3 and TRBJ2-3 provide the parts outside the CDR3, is GAGVSQTPSNKVTEKGKYVELRCDPISGHTALYWYRQSLGQGPEFLIYFQGTGAADDSGLPNDRFFAVRPEGSVSTLKIQRTERGDSAVYLCASSATGVDTQYFGPGTRLTVL.

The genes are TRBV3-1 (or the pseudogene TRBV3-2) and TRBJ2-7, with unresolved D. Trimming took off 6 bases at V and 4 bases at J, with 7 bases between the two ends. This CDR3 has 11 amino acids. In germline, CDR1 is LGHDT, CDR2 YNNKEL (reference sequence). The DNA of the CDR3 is TGTGCCAGCAGTTTTGCATACGAGCAGTACTTC. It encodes CASSFAYEQYF.

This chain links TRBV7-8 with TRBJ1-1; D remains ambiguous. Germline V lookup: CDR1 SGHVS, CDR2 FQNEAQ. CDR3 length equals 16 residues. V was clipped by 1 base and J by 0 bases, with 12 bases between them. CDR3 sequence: CASSLVSREVNTEAFF. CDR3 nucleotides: TGTGCCAGCAGCTTAGTTTCTCGGGAGGTGAACACTGAAGCTTTCTTT. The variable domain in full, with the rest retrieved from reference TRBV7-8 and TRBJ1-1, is GAGVSQSPRYKVAKRGQDVALRCDPISGHVSLFWYQQALGQGPEFLTYFQNEAQLDKSGLPSDRFFAERPEGSVSTLKIQRTQQEDSAVYLCASSLVSREVNTEAFFGQGTRLTVV.

The CDR3 sequence: CASSDSGHTGELFF. As DNA, the CDR3 is TGTGCCAGCAGTGACTCGGGACACACCGGGGAGCTGTTTTTT. J is TRBJ2-2 and V is TRBV6-4, with D perhaps being TRBD1 or TRBD2 (5 bases each). This CDR3 contains 14 residues. Trimming shortened V by 0 bases and J by 3 bases, and 5 bases separated the two germline ends. The germline gives CDR1 MRHNA, CDR2 SNTAGT.

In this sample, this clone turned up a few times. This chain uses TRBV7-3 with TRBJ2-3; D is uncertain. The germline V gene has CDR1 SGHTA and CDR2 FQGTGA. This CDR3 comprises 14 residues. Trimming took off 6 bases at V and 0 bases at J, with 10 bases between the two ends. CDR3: CASSSSASTDTQYF. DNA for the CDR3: TGTGCCAGCAGTAGCAGTGCTAGCACAGATACGCAGTATTTT. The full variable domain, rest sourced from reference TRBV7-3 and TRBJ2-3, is GAGVSQTPSNKVTEKGKYVELRCDPISGHTALYWYRQSLGQGPEFLIYFQGTGAADDSGLPNDRFFAVRPEGSVSTLKIQRTERGDSAVYLCASSSSASTDTQYFGPGTRLTVL.

The DNA of the CDR3 is TGTGCCAGCAGCCAAGTTGGGCGGGACAATTCACCCCTCCACTTT. Encoded protein: CASSQVGRDNSPLHF. The chain couples TRBV3-1 (or the pseudogene TRBV3-2) to TRBJ1-6; a possible D gene is TRBD1 (5 bases). The CDR3 is 15 amino acids. The germline V gene has CDR1 LGHDT and CDR2 YNNKEL (reference sequence). Between the trimmed V and J ends, which lost 1 base and 7 bases, there was a span of 11 bases.

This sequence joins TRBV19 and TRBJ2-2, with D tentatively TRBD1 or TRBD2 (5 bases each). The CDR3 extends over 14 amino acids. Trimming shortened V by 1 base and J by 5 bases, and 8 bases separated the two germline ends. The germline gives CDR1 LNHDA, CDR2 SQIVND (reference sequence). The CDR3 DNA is TGTGCCAGTAGTATAGGTTGGGGGACCGGGGAGCTGTTTTTT. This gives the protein CASSIGWGTGELFF. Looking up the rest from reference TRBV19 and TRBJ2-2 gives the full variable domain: DGGITQSPKYLFRKEGQNVTLSCEQNLNHDAMYWYRQDPGQGLRLIYYSQIVNDFQKGDIAEGYSVSREKKESFPLTVTSAQKNPTAFYLCASSIGWGTGELFFGEGSRLTVL.

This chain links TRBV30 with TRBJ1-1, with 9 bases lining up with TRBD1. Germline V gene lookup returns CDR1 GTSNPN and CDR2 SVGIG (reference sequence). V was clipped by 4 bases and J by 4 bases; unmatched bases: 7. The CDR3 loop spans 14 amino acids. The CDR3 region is CAWINRGHSTEAFF. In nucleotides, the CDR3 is TGTGCCTGGATTAACAGGGGGCATAGCACTGAAGCTTTCTTT.

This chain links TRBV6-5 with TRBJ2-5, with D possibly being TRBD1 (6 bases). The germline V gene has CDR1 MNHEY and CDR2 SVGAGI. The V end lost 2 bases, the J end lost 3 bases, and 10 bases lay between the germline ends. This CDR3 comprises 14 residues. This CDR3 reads CASSYLPGEETQYF. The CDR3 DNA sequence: TGTGCCAGCAGTTACCTTCCAGGGGAAGAGACCCAGTACTTC.

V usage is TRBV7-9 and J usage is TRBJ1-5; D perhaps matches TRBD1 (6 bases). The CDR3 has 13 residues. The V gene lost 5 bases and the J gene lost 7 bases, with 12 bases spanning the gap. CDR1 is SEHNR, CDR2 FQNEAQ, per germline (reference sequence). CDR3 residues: CASSPPGEQPQHF. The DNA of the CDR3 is TGTGCCAGCAGCCCCCCAGGGGAGCAGCCCCAGCATTTT. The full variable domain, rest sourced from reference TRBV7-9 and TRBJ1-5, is DTGVSQNPRHKITKRGQNVTFRCDPISEHNRLYWYRQTLGQGPEFLTYFQNEAQLEKSRLLSDRFSAERPKGSFSTLEIQRTEQGDSAMYLCASSPPGEQPQHFGDGTRLSIL.

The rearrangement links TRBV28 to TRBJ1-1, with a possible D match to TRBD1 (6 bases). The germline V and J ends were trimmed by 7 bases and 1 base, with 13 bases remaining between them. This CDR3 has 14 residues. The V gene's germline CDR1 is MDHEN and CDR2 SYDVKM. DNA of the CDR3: TGTGCCAGCATTACCGGGACAAGGAACACTGAAGCTTTCTTT. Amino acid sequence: CASITGTRNTEAFF.

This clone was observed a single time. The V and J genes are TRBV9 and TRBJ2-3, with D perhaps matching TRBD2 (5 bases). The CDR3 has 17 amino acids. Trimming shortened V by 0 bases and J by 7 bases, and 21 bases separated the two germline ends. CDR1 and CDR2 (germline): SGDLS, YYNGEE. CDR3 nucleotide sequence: TGTGCCAGCAGCGTAGCCATCCTAGCAGCAGAGGATAATACGCAGTATTTT. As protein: CASSVAILAAEDNTQYF.

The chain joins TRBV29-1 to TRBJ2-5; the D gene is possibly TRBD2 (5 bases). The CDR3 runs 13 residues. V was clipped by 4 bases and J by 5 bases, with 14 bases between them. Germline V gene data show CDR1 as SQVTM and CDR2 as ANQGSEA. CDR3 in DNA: TGCAGCGTTGTTGCCGGGATCGGGGAGACCCAGTACTTC. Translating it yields CSVVAGIGETQYF. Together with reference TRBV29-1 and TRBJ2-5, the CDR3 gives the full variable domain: SAVISQKPSRDICQRGTSLTIQCQVDSQVTMMFWYRQQPGQSLTLIATANQGSEATYESGFVIDKFPISRPNLTFSTLTVSNMSPEDSSIYLCSVVAGIGETQYFGPGTRLLVL.

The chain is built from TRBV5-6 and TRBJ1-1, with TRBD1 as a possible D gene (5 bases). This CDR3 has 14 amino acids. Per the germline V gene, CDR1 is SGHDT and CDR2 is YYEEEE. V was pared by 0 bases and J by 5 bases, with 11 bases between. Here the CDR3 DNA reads TGTGCCAGCAGCTTGGCGGGGGGAAAGACTGAAGCTTTCTTT. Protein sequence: CASSLAGGKTEAFF.

As DNA, the CDR3 is TGTGCCAGCAGCGCGACAGACAGGGGGACCTATGGCTACACCTTC. This encodes CASSATDRGTYGYTF. V and J are TRBV7-2 and TRBJ1-2, with 9 bases that match TRBD1. The junction had 8 bases not matched to a gene; V was cut back by 5 bases and J by 4 bases. CDR1 and CDR2 (germline): SGHTA, FQGNSA. There are 15 residues in the CDR3.

The CDR3 region has the DNA TGCGCCAGCAGCGCCCAACAGACAGTGAACACTGAAGCTTTCTTT. Amino acids: CASSAQQTVNTEAFF. V usage is TRBV4-1 and J usage is TRBJ1-1; TRBD1 might be the D (5 bases). The CDR3 has 15 residues. V lost 5 bases, J lost 0 bases, and 13 bases lay in between. Germline V gene sequence: CDR1 MGHRA, CDR2 YSYEKL.

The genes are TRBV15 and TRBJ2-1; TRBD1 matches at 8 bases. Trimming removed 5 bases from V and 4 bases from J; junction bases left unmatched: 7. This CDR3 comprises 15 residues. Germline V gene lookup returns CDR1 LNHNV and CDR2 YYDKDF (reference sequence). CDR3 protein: CATSPGQAAYNEQFF. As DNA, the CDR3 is TGTGCCACCAGCCCGGGACAGGCCGCGTACAATGAGCAGTTCTTC.

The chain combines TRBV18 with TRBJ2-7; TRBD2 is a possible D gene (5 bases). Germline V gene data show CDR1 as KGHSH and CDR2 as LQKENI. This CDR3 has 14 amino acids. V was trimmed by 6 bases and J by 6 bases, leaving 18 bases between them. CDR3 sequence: CASSLRMGEGEQYF. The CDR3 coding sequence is TGTGCCAGCTCCCTCCGGATGGGAGAGGGCGAGCAGTACTTC. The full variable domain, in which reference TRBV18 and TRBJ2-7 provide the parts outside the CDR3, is NAGVMQNPRHLVRRRGQEARLRCSPMKGHSHVYWYRQLPEEGLKFMVYLQKENIIDESGMPKERFSAEFPKEGPSILRIQQVVRGDSAAYFCASSLRMGEGEQYFGPGTRLTVT.

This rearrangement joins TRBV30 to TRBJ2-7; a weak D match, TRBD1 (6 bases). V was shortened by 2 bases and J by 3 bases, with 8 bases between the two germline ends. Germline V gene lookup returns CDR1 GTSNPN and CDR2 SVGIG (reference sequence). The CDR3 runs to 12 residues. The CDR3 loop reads CAWSRTVYEQYF. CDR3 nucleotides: TGTGCCTGGAGTCGGACAGTCTACGAGCAGTACTTC.

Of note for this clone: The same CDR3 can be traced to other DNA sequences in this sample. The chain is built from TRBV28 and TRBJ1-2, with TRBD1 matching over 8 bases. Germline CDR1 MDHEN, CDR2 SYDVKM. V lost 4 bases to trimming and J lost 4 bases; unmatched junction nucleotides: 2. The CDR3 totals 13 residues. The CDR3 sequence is CASSSGQGYGYTF. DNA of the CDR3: TGTGCCAGCAGTTCCGGACAGGGCTATGGCTACACCTTC.